Below are 27 T cell receptor beta chains sequenced from a single sample in a study of shared clonotypes between healthy human individuals (dated by TCRdb to 2020 to 2021). CD8 naive samples consisted of CD45RO-negative cells that were positively selected for CCR7, yielding a CD45RA+CCR7+ population without TemRA cells. Libraries were made using the immunoSEQ multiplex PCR assay. Imported from immuneACCESS, the table was reduced by TCRdb to in-frame sequences with V and J called. These copies leave out some clones; in studies compared against another copy, an unresolved V gene accounts for under half, and the cause of the remainder is not known. The sample records about 820,000 clones, over 90% of which are singletons. The ten largest clones represent approximately 25% of the sample. Sequences were obtained from naive CD8+ T cells sorted from blood. In the paper's terms, the cell subset or site label means: CD45RA+CCR7+. These receptors originate from a man aged 30 to 45 in good health.

Concerning this clone: Other DNA sequences in the same sample also yield this CDR3. This sequence joins TRBV5-1 and TRBJ2-7; 7 positions agree with TRBD1. After removal of 2 bases from V and 0 bases from J, the junction contained 2 bases not matched to a gene. Germline V CDR1 and CDR2: SGHRS, YFSETQ. CDR3 size: 14 residues. The CDR3 DNA follows: TGCGCCAGCAGCTTAGGGGACAGCTCCTACGAGCAGTACTTC. This gives the protein CASSLGDSSYEQYF.

The J gene is TRBJ2-7, the V gene TRBV10-3, with 8 bases identical to TRBD1. There are 15 residues in the CDR3. J gave up 7 bases and V 4 bases, and 12 bases lay outside the gene matches. In germline, CDR1 is ENHRY, CDR2 SYGVKD. This CDR3 is CAISVVGQGAREQYF. CDR3 bases: TGTGCCATCAGTGTAGTTGGGCAGGGGGCCAGGGAGCAGTACTTC.

V and J are TRBV27 and TRBJ1-5; TRBD1 matches at 11 bases. CDR3 length: 15 amino acids. CDR1 and CDR2 from the germline V gene are MNHEY and SMNVEV (reference sequence). Unmatched junction bases numbered 3, after V lost 2 bases and J lost 6 bases. Written as DNA, the CDR3 is TGTGCCAGCAGTTTAGGGACAGGGGGTCGTCAGCCCCAGCATTTT. As protein: CASSLGTGGRQPQHF.

The chain combines TRBV11-2 with TRBJ2-4; D call uncertain. This CDR3 has 12 amino acids. Germline CDR1 and CDR2: SGHAT and FQNNGV. V was cut by 5 bases and J by 9 bases, with 11 bases left in between. The DNA of the CDR3 is TGTGCCAGCAGCGGGATCTCTGTCATTCAGTACTTC. It encodes CASSGISVIQYF.

The CDR3 DNA reads TGCAGCGTTCGTAAGGGTGAGACAGATACGCAGTATTTT. Its protein product is CSVRKGETDTQYF. The chain links TRBV29-1 to TRBJ2-3, with unresolved D. In germline, CDR1 is SQVTM, CDR2 ANQGSEA. Trimming took 5 bases from V and 3 from J, leaving 12 bases between them. CDR3 size: 13 residues.

This clone was seen just once. The V call is TRBV29-1, the J call TRBJ2-7; 9 nucleotides line up with TRBD1. CDR1 and CDR2 (germline): SQVTM, ANQGSEA. The CDR3 runs 15 residues. The J segment lost 1 base and the V segment lost 0 bases, leaving 4 bases of the junction unmatched. In DNA, the CDR3 is TGCAGCGTTGAAGAAGACAGGGGGGGTTCCTACGAGCAGTACTTC. Residues: CSVEEDRGGSYEQYF.

V and J are TRBV28 and TRBJ1-1; possibly TRBD1 for D (5 bases). The CDR3 contains 15 residues. Per germline, CDR1 MDHEN and CDR2 SYDVKM. Trimming removed 7 bases from V and 2 bases from J, with 17 bases in between. CDR3 sequence: CASIPAGRINTEAFF. The CDR3, as DNA: TGTGCCAGCATCCCCGCGGGACGGATAAACACTGAAGCTTTCTTT.

The rearrangement links TRBV11-2 to TRBJ2-5; D is uncertain. Germline CDR1 and CDR2: SGHAT and FQNNGV. V gave up 8 bases and J gave up 2 bases, with 24 bases separating them. This CDR3 contains 17 residues. The CDR3 region is CASRTTKQLNRQETQYF. Written as DNA, the CDR3 is TGTGCCAGCCGTACAACGAAGCAGCTTAATAGGCAAGAGACCCAGTACTTC.

The V call is TRBV4-1, the J call TRBJ2-2, with 11 positions matching TRBD2. The CDR3 has 19 residues. Germline-derived CDR1 and CDR2 are MGHRA and YSYEKL. Unmatched junction bases numbered 6, after V lost 0 bases and J lost 0 bases. Written as DNA, the CDR3 is TGCGCCAGCAGCCAAGATAGGTTAGCGGGAGGGTCGAACACCGGGGAGCTGTTTTTT. Amino acids: CASSQDRLAGGSNTGELFF.

The chain links TRBV13 to TRBJ2-7, with a tentative D call TRBD1 (6 bases). This CDR3 comprises 13 residues. Between the trimmed V and J ends, which lost 5 bases and 5 bases, there was a span of 13 bases. Looked up from germline, CDR1 is PRHDT and CDR2 is FYEKMQ (reference sequence). In DNA form, the CDR3 reads TGTGCCAGCAGCCCACAGGGTCCCCACGAGCAGTACTTC. Residues: CASSPQGPHEQYF. The complete variable domain, with remaining parts taken from reference TRBV13 and TRBJ2-7, reads AAGVIQSPRHLIKEKRETATLKCYPIPRHDTVYWYQQGPGQDPQFLISFYEKMQSDKGSIPDRFSAQQFSDYHSELNMSSLELGDSALYFCASSPQGPHEQYFGPGTRLTVT.

V is TRBV5-8 and J is TRBJ2-7; D is unclear. In germline, CDR1 is SGHTS, CDR2 YDEGEE. The CDR3 is 14 amino acids. With 1 base removed from V and 0 bases from J, the gap between germline ends came to 8 bases. This CDR3 is CASSLFGPSYEQYF. The CDR3 DNA reads as TGTGCCAGCAGCTTGTTTGGTCCCTCCTACGAGCAGTACTTC.

The gene calls are TRBV10-2 and TRBJ2-7; 7 bases map to TRBD1. Germline CDR1 reads WSHSY; CDR2 reads SAAADI. The V and J ends lost 9 bases and 0 bases, in that order; junction bases with no gene match: 8. CDR3 size: 14 residues. DNA for the CDR3: TGCGCCAGTGATCGGACAGGCGACTCCTACGAGCAGTACTTC. It translates to CASDRTGDSYEQYF.

The chain carries TRBV9 and TRBJ2-3; D gene ambiguous. V was trimmed by 4 bases and J by 8 bases, leaving 14 bases between them. The CDR3 is made up of 13 amino acids. Germline lookup yields CDR1 SGDLS and CDR2 YYNGEE. This chain's CDR3 is CASSPGLVGTQYF. The CDR3 DNA sequence: TGTGCCAGCAGCCCCGGTTTGGTTGGTACGCAGTATTTT.

The V and J genes are TRBV13 and TRBJ1-1; D perhaps matches TRBD1 (6 bases). The CDR3 is 12 residues long. Trimming took off 4 bases at V and 5 bases at J, with 8 bases between the two ends. Germline CDR1 and CDR2: PRHDT and FYEKMQ (reference sequence). CDR3 coding DNA: TGTGCCAGCAGCTCAAGGGGGACTGAAGCTTTCTTT. Its translation: CASSSRGTEAFF.

The V gene is TRBV7-8, the J gene TRBJ2-7; a possible D gene is TRBD1 (6 bases). Germline V gene sequence: CDR1 SGHVS, CDR2 FQNEAQ. V lost 1 base and J 6 bases, leaving 16 bases between the germline ends. CDR3 length: 15 residues. As DNA, the CDR3 is TGTGCCAGCAGCTTAGATGGGACAACTTGGGGCGAGCAGTACTTC. Translated, it gives CASSLDGTTWGEQYF.

The chain carries TRBV7-9 and TRBJ2-3; D may be TRBD1 (6 bases). Germline V gene sequence: CDR1 SEHNR, CDR2 FQNEAQ (reference sequence). The V end was cut by 4 bases, the J end by 0 bases, with 11 bases between. The CDR3 length is 15 residues. The CDR3 DNA follows: TGTGCCAGCAGCTGGACAGTTCATAGCACAGATACGCAGTATTTT. Amino acid sequence: CASSWTVHSTDTQYF.

The chain recombines TRBV4-1 with TRBJ2-2, with no clear D. Germline CDR1 is MGHRA and CDR2 is YSYEKL. The CDR3 runs to 15 residues. Trimming pared 1 base from V and 5 bases from J, leaving 11 bases between. The CDR3 DNA sequence: TGCGCCAGCAGCCAAGTTCACCTAATGACCGGGGAGCTGTTTTTT. Protein product: CASSQVHLMTGELFF.

The chain uses TRBV7-9 and TRBJ1-2; D ambiguous. CDR3 size: 15 residues. Trimming left V 1 base short and J 0 bases short, with 9 bases between. Per germline, CDR1 SEHNR and CDR2 FQNEAQ (reference sequence). CDR3 residues: CASSLEGPSNYGYTF. CDR3 DNA sequence: TGTGCCAGCAGCTTAGAGGGCCCCTCTAACTATGGCTACACCTTC.

The sample holds one count of this clone. This chain links TRBV4-3 with TRBJ1-4; 7 nucleotides line up with TRBD1. The CDR3 consists of 17 residues. Germline V gene data show CDR1 as LGHNA and CDR2 as YSLEER. The ends lost 0 bases at V and 5 bases at J; junction bases unmatched: 9. The CDR3 reads CASSQDGSGTANEKLFF. CDR3 nucleotide sequence: TGCGCCAGCAGCCAAGATGGATCGGGGACAGCGAATGAAAAACTGTTTTTT.

The rearrangement links TRBV27 to TRBJ2-7; the D is unclear. Trimming took off 2 bases at V and 5 bases at J, with 13 bases between the two ends. CDR1 MNHEY and CDR2 SMNVEV come from the germline V gene (reference sequence). This CDR3 is 14 amino acids long. The CDR3 DNA reads as TGTGCCAGCAGTTTAGGAAGTGCCTACGACGAGCAGTACTTC. The encoded protein is CASSLGSAYDEQYF.

The rearrangement joins TRBV6-6 to TRBJ1-2; D uncertain. The CDR3 has 13 residues. The V end lost 7 bases, the J end lost 4 bases, and 13 bases lay between the germline ends. Germline V CDR1 and CDR2: MNHNY, SVGAGI (reference sequence). The CDR3 nucleotides are TGTGCCAGCATCCCGGGGAGGAGCTATGGCTACACCTTC. Translation: CASIPGRSYGYTF.

This sequence joins TRBV6-6 and TRBJ1-4; D ambiguous. Germline V gives CDR1 MNHNY, CDR2 SVGAGI (reference sequence). The CDR3 extends over 11 amino acids. With 4 bases removed from V and 7 bases from J, the gap between germline ends came to 4 bases. DNA of the CDR3: TGTGCCAGCAGTTTCGGTGAAAAACTGTTTTTT. Encoded protein: CASSFGEKLFF.

The chain couples TRBV5-5 to TRBJ2-1; D gene unclear. The V and J ends lost 1 base and 3 bases respectively, with 5 bases between them. Germline lookup yields CDR1 SGHKS and CDR2 YYEKEE (reference sequence). The CDR3 spans 13 residues. The CDR3, as DNA: TGTGCCAGCAGCTTGTCCAGCTACAATGAGCAGTTCTTC. Protein: CASSLSSYNEQFF. The variable domain in full, with the rest retrieved from reference TRBV5-5 and TRBJ2-1, is DAGVTQSPTHLIKTRGQQVTLRCSPISGHKSVSWYQQVLGQGPQFIFQYYEKEERGRGNFPDRFSARQFPNYSSELNVNALLLGDSALYLCASSLSSYNEQFFGPGTRLTVL.

The V gene is TRBV27, the J gene TRBJ2-1; perhaps D is TRBD1 or TRBD2 (6 bases each). V was pared by 4 bases and J by 1 base, with 8 bases between. CDR3 length equals 14 residues. The germline V gene encodes CDR1 MNHEY and CDR2 SMNVEV (reference sequence). CDR3 region: CASSWGASYNEQFF. The CDR3 DNA reads as TGTGCCAGCAGTTGGGGGGCTTCCTACAATGAGCAGTTCTTC.

The gene calls are TRBV9 and TRBJ1-5; D ambiguous. There are 15 residues in the CDR3. Trimming removed 4 bases from V and 6 bases from J, with 17 bases in between. Germline V gene data show CDR1 as SGDLS and CDR2 as YYNGEE. As DNA, the CDR3 is TGTGCCAGCAGCTACGACGGGATCGGTAGTCAGCCCCAGCATTTT. Protein sequence: CASSYDGIGSQPQHF.

V and J are TRBV7-8 and TRBJ2-1, with no clear D. V lost 5 bases and J 5 bases, leaving 22 bases between the germline ends. Germline V CDR1 and CDR2: SGHVS, FQNEAQ. The CDR3 contains 17 residues. CDR3 region: CASSLYVRGITDNEQFF. The CDR3 DNA is TGTGCCAGCAGCCTCTATGTTCGAGGCATAACGGACAATGAGCAGTTCTTC.

The chain is built from TRBV10-3 and TRBJ2-1, with 7 bases matching TRBD2. Trimming cost V 6 bases and J 5 bases; bases outside gene matches: 10. Germline V CDR1 and CDR2: ENHRY, SYGVKD. The CDR3 extends over 15 amino acids. The CDR3 DNA sequence: TGTGCCATCAGCGCCAGGACTAGTACCAACAATGAGCAGTTCTTC. It specifies CAISARTSTNNEQFF.